This T cell receptor beta chain was recovered during a study of cytomegalovirus exposure and HLA in healthy donors. Concerning this clone: Its antigen is still unknown.

Germline values: CDR1 SGHNT, CDR2 YYREEE (reference sequence). V gave up 2 bases and J gave up 4 bases; unmatched junction bases: 7. The CDR3 is 16 residues long. With 60 Vbeta and 13 Jbeta primers, the PCR was carried out. TCRdb's table, derived via immunoSEQ multiplex PCR, lists solely in-frame clones and lacks some. The data hold about 80,000 clones, with about two thirds observed a single time. General study findings and limits: Being productive about 87% or about 30% of the time was typical of most TCR beta V segments in an earlier analysis. Some TCR beta chains (roughly 150 of them) were listed as cytomegalovirus-associated. One variant, a missense change in DCLRE1C, was linked in a later analysis to TCR beta V- and J-gene trimming. The authors confirmed in vitro that three CMV-associated chains were specific for CMV antigens.

The sample was PBMCs. This clonotype originated in a woman in her forties or fifties in good health and CMV-seropositive. The V call is TRBV5-4, the J call TRBJ2-1, with 9 positions matching TRBD1. The chain's CDR3 is CASSFGGQGSYNEQFF. CDR3 in DNA: TGTGCCAGCAGCTTCGGGGGACAGGGTTCTTACAATGAGCAGTTCTTC.